The 31 T cell receptor beta chains listed next were all sequenced from one sample in a study of T cells in women clearing cervical HPV infection. Using immunoSEQ multiplex PCR, the repertoire was profiled, and TCRdb retains in-frame clones only, with some absent. This listing includes about 35,000 clones. Sequencing used blood buffy coat. The receptor source for this set is a woman between 18 and 70 years old with a cervical HPV16 infection that either progressed to CIN3+ or cleared (not recorded which).

With regard to this clone: Sequencing ends 3 residues short of the CDR3 end; the germline J gene provides the rest. The J gene is TRBJ1-2, the V gene TRBV20-1; D might be TRBD1 (5 bases). This CDR3 is built from 13 residues. V was shortened by 6 bases and J by 5 bases, with 16 bases between the two germline ends. Germline-derived CDR1 and CDR2 are DFQATT and SNEGSKA (reference sequence). The CDR3 bases that were read are TGCAGTGCCCCAGGCGGAGCAGGGTATGGC. Amino acids: CSAPGGAGYG. The entire CDR3 protein reads CSAPGGAGYGYTF.

Comment on this clone: The DNA ends 3 residues before the CDR3 does, and the rest of the CDR3 is filled in from the germline J gene. The V gene is TRBV19, the J gene TRBJ1-1; 7 bases are a match to TRBD1. The CDR3 spans 15 residues. Germline assignment: CDR1 LNHDA and CDR2 SQIVND (reference sequence). Trimming at V came to 1 base and at J to 4 bases, leaving 6 bases not matched to a gene. CDR3 protein: CASSIGGGLGTEAFF. The CDR3 DNA, read in part, is TGTGCCAGTAGTATAGGAGGGGGCTTGGGCACTGAA.

Points on this clone: From the germline J gene comes the end of the CDR3, since the read stops 3 residues before it. The chain employs TRBV14 and TRBJ2-1; 8 bases map to TRBD2. CDR1 is SGHDN, CDR2 FVKESK, per germline. The length of the CDR3 is 15 residues. Germline trimming cut 6 bases from V and 5 bases from J; bases unmatched to any gene: 9. Here the CDR3 reads CASSLISGVNNEQFF. The CDR3 bases that were read are TGTGCCAGCAGTCTCATTAGCGGGGTGAACAATGAG.

Comments on this clone: The read ends 3 residues shy of where the CDR3 ends; the end is completed using the germline J gene. V is TRBV5-1 and J is TRBJ2-7; D is perhaps TRBD1 (6 bases). V shed 4 bases and J shed 3 bases, with 14 bases lying between them. The CDR3 consists of 14 residues. CDR1 is SGHRS and CDR2 is YFSETQ in the germline V gene. Partial CDR3 DNA: TGCGCCAGCAGCCCGGGGCAGGGGAACTACGAG. Translation gives CASSPGQGNYE. The entire CDR3 reads CASSPGQGNYEQYF.

This chain's CDR3 is CSASRDRVSPLHF. The CDR3 DNA, read in part, is TGCAGTGCCTCCCGGGACAGGGTTTCACCC. The chain couples TRBV20-1 to TRBJ1-6; 9 bases line up with TRBD1. The CDR3 end lies 3 residues beyond the end of the read and is filled in from the germline J gene. CDR1 DFQATT and CDR2 SNEGSKA come from the germline V gene (reference sequence). The CDR3 has 13 amino acids. V lost 6 bases and J lost 9; bases outside the gene matches: 6.

A word on this clone: The read comes to an end 3 residues before the CDR3 does, leaving the germline J gene to fill in the end. This chain connects TRBV2 to TRBJ1-4; possible D gene TRBD1, 6 bases. The CDR3 is made up of 17 amino acids. From germline, CDR1 is SNHLY and CDR2 FYNNEI. The CDR3 spells CASRRGQLRSGANVLFF. The covered CDR3 bases are TGTGCCAGCAGACGCGGACAGCTCCGCTCTGGGGCCAACGTA.

For this clone: The sequence runs out 3 residues before the end of the CDR3; the remainder is reconstructed from the germline J gene. J is TRBJ1-1 and V is TRBV5-8, with 8 bases aligning to TRBD1. CDR3 length: 15 residues. Per germline, CDR1 SGHTS and CDR2 YDEGEE. CDR3 DNA, as far as it was read: TGTGCCAGCAGCTTGCCTAAGACAGGGGCGGGAGGT. This codes for CASSLPKTGAGG. The CDR3 in its entirety is CASSLPKTGAGGAFF.

As to this clone: The CDR3 is cut off 3 residues early in the read; its end comes from the germline J gene. The chain combines TRBV7-2 with TRBJ2-7; the D gene is possibly TRBD2 (7 bases). V gave up 0 bases and J gave up 5 bases, with 11 bases separating them. The CDR3 extends over 14 amino acids. Germline CDR1 SGHTA, CDR2 FQGNSA. The DNA read from the CDR3 is TGTGCCAGCAGCTTAGCGGGGGGGCTCGACGAG. Encoded protein: CASSLAGGLDE. The whole CDR3 reads CASSLAGGLDEQYF. The full variable domain, in which reference TRBV7-2 and TRBJ2-7 provide the parts outside the CDR3, is GAGVSQSPSNKVTEKGKDVELRCDPISGHTALYWYRQSLGQGLEFLIYFQGNSAPDKSGLPSDRFSAERTGGSVSTLTIQRTQQEDSAVYLCASSLAGGLDEQYFGPGTRLTVT.

Note on this clone: The sequence runs out 3 residues before the end of the CDR3; the remainder is reconstructed from the germline J gene. The rearrangement joins TRBV2 to TRBJ1-5; perhaps TRBD1 as D (6 bases). Germline CDR1 SNHLY, CDR2 FYNNEI. With 2 bases removed from V and 4 bases from J, the gap between germline ends came to 6 bases. The CDR3 has 13 amino acids. The CDR3 spells CASSERGNQPQHF. The sequenced part of the CDR3 DNA is TGTGCCAGCAGTGAAAGGGGGAATCAGCCC.

A word on this clone: Sequencing ends 3 residues short of the CDR3 end; the germline J gene provides the rest. This sequence joins TRBV30 and TRBJ1-5; TRBD1 is a possible D gene (5 bases). Trimming took 0 bases from V and 6 from J, leaving 18 bases between them. Germline values: CDR1 GTSNPN, CDR2 SVGIG (reference sequence). The CDR3 is 16 residues long. The sequenced part of the CDR3 DNA is TGTGCCTGGAGTGTAGGTTTGGGGCAACTTGGTCAGCCC. It yields the protein CAWSVGLGQLGQP. The full CDR3 reads CAWSVGLGQLGQPQHF. Based on the CDR3 plus reference TRBV30 and TRBJ1-5, the full variable domain is SQTIHQWPATLVQPVGSPLSLECTVEGTSNPNLYWYRQAAGRGLQLLFYSVGIGQISSEVPQNLSASRPQDRQFILSSKKLLLSDSGFYLCAWSVGLGQLGQPQHFGDGTRLSIL.

Concerning this clone: The read ends 3 residues shy of where the CDR3 ends; the end is completed using the germline J gene. The chain joins TRBV7-8 to TRBJ1-2; no clear D. There are 16 residues in the CDR3. Looked up from germline, CDR1 is SGHVS and CDR2 is FQNEAQ. The part of the CDR3 DNA that was read is TGTGCCAGCAGCTTAGCGGCGGGGAATTTTGCAGATACG. This translates into CASSLAAGNFADT. The entire CDR3 reads CASSLAAGNFADTYTF.

Turning to this clone: The CDR3 end falls 3 residues outside the read, so it is completed with the germline J gene. This sequence joins TRBV19 and TRBJ1-2; perhaps TRBD1 as D (5 bases). This CDR3 region has 14 residues. Germline V lookup: CDR1 LNHDA, CDR2 SQIVND (reference sequence). The CDR3 reads CASSIGWQGYDYTF. The DNA read from the CDR3 is TGTGCCAGTAGTATAGGGTGGCAGGGCTACGAC.

In the case of this clone: The CDR3 extends 3 residues past the end of the read, so its final part is completed from the germline J gene. The chain combines TRBV20-1 with TRBJ2-3; TRBD1 agrees at 10 bases. Germline V gene sequence: CDR1 DFQATT, CDR2 SNEGSKA (reference sequence). J gave up 3 bases and V 5 bases, and 11 bases lay outside the gene matches. The length of the CDR3 is 16 residues. The CDR3 here is CSAYPPQDRGTDTQYF. The CDR3 DNA, read in part, is TGCAGTGCTTATCCCCCTCAGGACAGGGGGACAGATACG.

On this clone itself: The read is 3 residues too short to cover the CDR3 end, so that end is filled in from the germline J gene. The V call is TRBV7-8, the J call TRBJ2-1, with 7 nucleotides matching TRBD1. The CDR3 is made up of 15 amino acids. Germline V CDR1 and CDR2: SGHVS, FQNEAQ. Unmatched junction bases numbered 8, after V lost 5 bases and J lost 4 bases. The sequenced CDR3 bases are TGTGCCAGCAGCGGGGGACAGAGAAGGTACAATGAG. Residues: CASSGGQRRYNE. The whole CDR3 is CASSGGQRRYNEQFF.

Turning to this clone: Read data end 3 residues before the CDR3 end; the end is taken from the germline J gene. The V and J genes are TRBV7-8 and TRBJ2-2; D might be TRBD2 (5 bases). Between the trimmed V and J ends, which lost 2 bases and 1 base, there was a span of 11 bases. Germline CDR1 reads SGHVS; CDR2 reads FQNEAQ. The CDR3 extends over 16 amino acids. Here the CDR3 reads CASSLFASLNTGELFF. The part of the CDR3 DNA that was read is TGTGCCAGCAGCTTATTCGCTAGCCTGAACACCGGGGAG.

With regard to this clone: The sequence runs out 3 residues before the end of the CDR3; the remainder is reconstructed from the germline J gene. The V and J genes are TRBV18 and TRBJ2-2, with 7 bases that match TRBD1. The CDR3 is made up of 15 amino acids. CDR1 is KGHSH, CDR2 LQKENI, per germline. V lost 3 bases, J lost 2 bases, and 3 bases stayed unmatched. The CDR3 spells CASSPRQGNTGELFF. The part of the CDR3 DNA that was read is TGTGCCAGCTCACCCCGACAGGGTAACACCGGGGAG.

With regard to this clone: Coverage ceases 3 residues before the CDR3 finishes, and the germline J gene fills in the end. The J gene is TRBJ1-2, the V gene TRBV18; a possible D gene is TRBD1 (5 bases). The CDR3 is 16 amino acids. Trimming stripped 3 bases from V and 7 bases from J, with 21 bases between. Germline values: CDR1 KGHSH, CDR2 LQKENI. The CDR3 here is CASSPRGGESNLGYTF. The part of the CDR3 DNA that was read is TGTGCCAGCTCACCCCGGGGGGGAGAGAGCAATCTTGGC. Using reference TRBV18 and TRBJ1-2 for the parts outside the CDR3, the full variable domain is NAGVMQNPRHLVRRRGQEARLRCSPMKGHSHVYWYRQLPEEGLKFMVYLQKENIIDESGMPKERFSAEFPKEGPSILRIQQVVRGDSAAYFCASSPRGGESNLGYTFGSGTRLTVV.

Turning to this clone: The CDR3 end falls 3 residues outside the read, so it is completed with the germline J gene. This chain uses TRBV2 with TRBJ2-4; 8 bases match TRBD1. V lost 6 bases to trimming and J lost 1 base; unmatched junction nucleotides: 5. The CDR3 length is 15 residues. Germline lookup yields CDR1 SNHLY and CDR2 FYNNEI. CDR3 DNA, as far as it was read: TGTGCCAGCAGGCCGGACAGGGTTGCCAAAAACATT. Encoded protein: CASRPDRVAKNI. The entire CDR3 sequence reads CASRPDRVAKNIQYF. Together with reference TRBV2 and TRBJ2-4, the CDR3 gives the full variable domain: EPEVTQTPSHQVTQMGQEVILRCVPISNHLYFYWYRQILGQKVEFLVSFYNNEISEKSEIFDDQFSVERPDGSNFTLKIRSTKLEDSAMYFCASRPDRVAKNIQYFGAGTRLSVL.

Comment on this clone: The CDR3 extends 3 residues past the end of the read, so its final part is completed from the germline J gene. This chain links TRBV18 with TRBJ2-7; 9 nucleotides agree with TRBD1. The CDR3 has 14 residues. Germline V gene data show CDR1 as KGHSH and CDR2 as LQKENI. The V gene end was trimmed by 4 bases and the J gene end by 1 base; junction bases not matched to a gene: 2. The sequenced CDR3 bases are TGTGCCAGCTCACGACAGGGGGGATCCTACGAG. Protein: CASSRQGGSYE. The full-length CDR3 reads as CASSRQGGSYEQYF.

As to this clone: The read ends 3 residues early relative to the CDR3; the germline J gene fills the gap. The J gene is TRBJ1-2, the V gene TRBV19; 7 bases are a match to TRBD1. CDR1 and CDR2 (germline): LNHDA, SQIVND (reference sequence). The CDR3 length is 13 residues. CDR3 residues: CASSDRGTDTYTF. CDR3 DNA (partial): TGTGCCAGTAGCGACCGGGGGACAGATACC.

As regards this clone: The read gets to within 3 residues of the CDR3 end, and the germline J gene fills in the rest. The rearrangement uses TRBV29-1 and TRBJ1-4, with 8 bases that match TRBD1. The CDR3 is 13 amino acids. V gave up 7 bases and J gave up 4 bases; unmatched junction bases: 5. Germline values: CDR1 SQVTM, CDR2 ANQGSEA. The covered CDR3 bases are TGCAGCGGGTCGACAGGGGTTAATGAAAAA. Its translation is CSGSTGVNEK. The CDR3 reads in full as CSGSTGVNEKLFF.

As for this clone: With the read ending 3 residues before the CDR3 end, the germline J gene is used to fill in that end. The chain uses TRBV19 and TRBJ1-2; tentative D call: TRBD1 (5 bases). The CDR3 spans 17 residues. Germline CDR1 and CDR2: LNHDA and SQIVND (reference sequence). Incomplete CDR3 DNA: TGTGCCAGTAGTATAGCGTCTAGCGGGAGAAAAGGGGATACC. This gives the protein CASSIASSGRKGDT. The entire CDR3 protein is CASSIASSGRKGDTYTF.

Worth noting for this clone: The read falls 3 residues short of the CDR3 end, and the missing part is taken from the germline J gene. This sequence joins TRBV28 and TRBJ2-3; 12 bases fit TRBD1. The CDR3 is made up of 16 amino acids. In germline, CDR1 is MDHEN, CDR2 SYDVKM. The CDR3 protein is CASTQGGQGAGETQYF. The sequenced CDR3 bases are TGTGCCAGCACTCAAGGGGGACAGGGGGCTGGAGAGACG.

A note on this clone: The read ends 3 residues before the CDR3 terminus; that terminus is restored from the germline J gene. The chain recombines TRBV29-1 with TRBJ1-1, with a possible D match to TRBD1 (5 bases). V was clipped by 3 bases and J by 1 base, with 9 bases between them. CDR3 length: 13 residues. Germline CDR1 SQVTM, CDR2 ANQGSEA. CDR3 bases read: TGCAGCGTTGAGCGGGGGGGGAACACTGAA. Its translation: CSVERGGNTE. The CDR3 in its entirety is CSVERGGNTEAFF. The full variable domain, its missing parts supplied by reference TRBV29-1 and TRBJ1-1, is SAVISQKPSRDICQRGTSLTIQCQVDSQVTMMFWYRQQPGQSLTLIATANQGSEATYESGFVIDKFPISRPNLTFSTLTVSNMSPEDSSIYLCSVERGGNTEAFFGQGTRLTVV.

Comment on this clone: The read stops 3 residues short of the end of the CDR3; the missing end is completed from the germline J gene. The V call is TRBV18, the J call TRBJ1-2, with D perhaps matching TRBD1 (6 bases). Between the trimmed V and J ends, which lost 3 bases and 6 bases, there was a span of 11 bases. This CDR3 comprises 13 residues. CDR1 KGHSH and CDR2 LQKENI come from the germline V gene. This CDR3 is CASSPVQGHGYTF. CDR3 bases read: TGTGCCAGCTCACCGGTACAGGGACATGGC.

Concerning this clone: The DNA ends 3 residues before the CDR3 does, and the rest of the CDR3 is filled in from the germline J gene. The chain is built from TRBV28 and TRBJ2-7, with D possibly matching TRBD2 (5 bases). The V end was cut by 4 bases, the J end by 0 bases, with 13 bases between. Germline values: CDR1 MDHEN, CDR2 SYDVKM. The CDR3 runs 15 residues. The CDR3 DNA, read in part, is TGTGCCAGCAGTTCCCCGTCCGGGGTCTCCTACGAG. Its protein is CASSSPSGVSYE. The entire CDR3 sequence reads CASSSPSGVSYEQYF.

Remarks on this clone: From the germline J gene comes the end of the CDR3, since the read stops 3 residues before it. The chain recombines TRBV6-2 or TRBV6-3 with TRBJ2-5, with TRBD1 matching over 9 bases. The germline CDR1 and CDR2 sequences are MNHEY and SVGEGT. CDR3 length: 14 amino acids. Unmatched junction bases numbered 7, after V lost 7 bases and J lost 4 bases. The CDR3 bases that were read are TGTGCCAGCAACCACAGGGGGCGAGGAGAGACC. Its protein product is CASNHRGRGET. Given in full, the CDR3 is CASNHRGRGETQYF.

Turning to this clone: The observed sequence ends 3 residues before the CDR3 terminus, with the missing tail filled in from the germline J gene. The gene calls are TRBV7-9 and TRBJ1-2; D gene unclear. CDR3 length: 15 amino acids. The germline V gene has CDR1 SEHNR and CDR2 FQNEAQ (reference sequence). V was pared by 5 bases and J by 1 base, with 14 bases between. The CDR3 spells CASSDWAGLNYGYTF. The DNA read from the CDR3 is TGTGCCAGCAGCGACTGGGCAGGACTTAACTATGGC.

This clone is deemed medium-sized by its frequency. The sequence runs out 3 residues before the end of the CDR3; the remainder is reconstructed from the germline J gene. The chain carries TRBV10-1 and TRBJ2-1; tentative D call: TRBD1 (6 bases). Trimming left V 3 bases short and J 8 bases short, with 23 bases between. This CDR3 spans 17 amino acids. The V gene's germline CDR1 is WNHNN and CDR2 SYGVQD (reference sequence). The CDR3 bases that were read are TGCGCCAGCAGTGAAACCCTAGCAGGGGACAAAGGGCATGAG. Encoded protein: CASSETLAGDKGHE. The entire CDR3 reads CASSETLAGDKGHEQFF.

Points on this clone: The observed sequence ends 3 residues before the CDR3 terminus, with the missing tail filled in from the germline J gene. The chain combines TRBV14 with TRBJ2-7, with D unresolved. Trimming shortened V by 2 bases and J by 3 bases, and 5 bases separated the two germline ends. This CDR3 region has 12 residues. The germline CDR1 and CDR2 sequences are SGHDN and FVKESK. The CDR3 spells CASSQSGYEQYF. Incomplete CDR3 DNA: TGTGCCAGCAGCCAATCAGGCTACGAG. Supplemented by reference TRBV14 and TRBJ2-7, the full variable domain reads EAGVTQFPSHSVIEKGQTVTLRCDPISGHDNLYWYRRVMGKEIKFLLHFVKESKQDESGMPNNRFLAERTGGTYSTLKVQPAELEDSGVYFCASSQSGYEQYFGPGTRLTVT.

Partial CDR3 DNA: TGCGCCAGCAGCACACAGGGGTTTGTAAACAATGAG. Translation gives CASSTQGFVNNE. The CDR3 in full is CASSTQGFVNNEQFF. The genes are TRBV5-1 and TRBJ2-1, with 7 bases aligning to TRBD1. The sequenced fragment ends 3 residues before the CDR3 boundary, so the rest is inferred from the germline J gene. Germline V gene data show CDR1 as SGHRS and CDR2 as YFSETQ. The CDR3 loop spans 15 amino acids. V trimming: 4 bases; J trimming: 5 bases; junction bases outside the gene matches: 9.